These 25 T cell receptor beta chains share one sample of origin, sequenced in a study of low-dose radiotherapy and immunotherapy resistance in tumors. Alpha and beta chains were covered, as first-strand cDNA relied on TRAV- and TRBV-specific primers. A constant-region primer paired with the V-primer adapter amplified TCRs over approximately 19 PCR cycles. TCRdb reanalysed the reads using MiXCR and keeps one entry per CDR3 protein. The data show about 64,000 distinct CDR3 sequences, with around a quarter seen just once and 5.5% to 8% held by the top ten. Time point denoted: before trial treatment. The sequencing used PBMCs, collected before treatment. These receptor sequences come from a male donor with rectosigmoid adenocarcinoma.

The chain recombines TRBV7-8 with TRBJ1-4; D is unresolved. The CDR3 is 15 amino acids. Trimming took 8 bases from V and 6 from J, leaving 19 bases between them. CDR1 and CDR2 (germline): SGHVS, FQNEAQ. CDR3 bases: TGTGCCAGCGTTCCTAGTCGAGGAGGTTATGAAAAACTGTTTTTT. It yields the protein CASVPSRGGYEKLFF.

The sample holds many counts of this clonotype. This chain connects TRBV6-2 or TRBV6-3 to TRBJ1-5, with D possibly matching TRBD1 (5 bases). V lost 7 bases to trimming and J lost 7 bases, with 14 bases between them. Germline lookup yields CDR1 MNHEY and CDR2 SVGEGT. The CDR3 runs 13 residues. The CDR3 spells CASTLQGFQPQHF. The CDR3 region has the DNA TGTGCCAGCACTCTCCAGGGTTTCCAGCCCCAGCATTTT.

This clonotype appeared a single time. The rearrangement uses TRBV27 and TRBJ1-2; perhaps TRBD1 as D (6 bases). Per germline, CDR1 MNHEY and CDR2 SMNVEV (reference sequence). With 5 bases removed from V and 7 bases from J, the gap between germline ends came to 14 bases. The CDR3 has 13 residues. The CDR3 DNA reads as TGTGCCAGCAGTCAGCGACAGGAGATTGGCTACACCTTC. Translated, it gives CASSQRQEIGYTF.

Many counts were recorded for this clonotype. V usage is TRBV28 and J usage is TRBJ2-7; D is uncertain. This CDR3 has 13 amino acids. Trimming removed 6 bases from V and 0 bases from J, with 9 bases in between. Germline CDR1 reads MDHEN; CDR2 reads SYDVKM. The CDR3 sequence: CASRWQNSYEQYF. The CDR3 nucleotides are TGTGCCAGCAGGTGGCAGAACTCCTACGAGCAGTACTTC.

This clonotype was seen a few times. This chain connects TRBV20-1 to TRBJ1-5, with unresolved D. Germline V gene lookup returns CDR1 DFQATT and CDR2 SNEGSKA (reference sequence). CDR3 length equals 12 residues. The germline V and J ends were trimmed by 6 bases and 6 bases, with 12 bases remaining between them. CDR3 region: CSAPDRSQPQHF. The CDR3, as DNA: TGCAGTGCCCCGGACCGCTCTCAGCCCCAGCATTTT.

This clonotype was counted many times. The chain combines TRBV11-2 with TRBJ2-3; D is unclear. The CDR3 sequence is 14 residues long. Trimming took 3 bases from V and 6 from J, leaving 13 bases between them. Germline V gene lookup returns CDR1 SGHAT and CDR2 FQNNGV. The CDR3 DNA is TGTGCCAGCAGCTTCACTACGGGCTTTGATACGCAGTATTTT. This gives the protein CASSFTTGFDTQYF. Full variable domain (remainder filled in from reference TRBV11-2 and TRBJ2-3): EAGVAQSPRYKIIEKRQSVAFWCNPISGHATLYWYQQILGQGPKLLIQFQNNGVVDDSQLPKDRFSAERLKGVDSTLKIQPAKLEDSAVYLCASSFTTGFDTQYFGPGTRLTVL.

This clonotype occurred many times. The V call is TRBV27, the J call TRBJ2-3; D is undetermined. Trimming cost V 7 bases and J 2 bases, with 13 bases left between them. CDR3 length: 14 amino acids. Germline V lookup: CDR1 MNHEY, CDR2 SMNVEV (reference sequence). The CDR3 reads CASKLGPPTDTQYF. The CDR3 DNA follows: TGTGCCAGCAAACTCGGGCCACCCACAGATACGCAGTATTTT.

This clonotype has ten or more counts. Here the CDR3 DNA reads TGCAGTGCCCTAAACCGACAGACCCAGTACTTC. This sequence encodes CSALNRQTQYF. This chain links TRBV20-1 with TRBJ2-5, with no clear D. This CDR3 has 11 residues. Germline CDR1 reads DFQATT; CDR2 reads SNEGSKA (reference sequence). Trimming left V 6 bases short and J 6 bases short, with 11 bases between.

V is TRBV12-3 or TRBV12-4 and J is TRBJ1-2; no clear D gene. The CDR3 sequence is 14 residues long. The V gene lost 1 base and the J gene lost 1 base, with 7 bases spanning the gap. DNA for the CDR3: TGTGCCAGCAGTTTAGGGCAGAGTAACTATGGCTACACCTTC. Encoded protein: CASSLGQSNYGYTF.

There are many counts of this clonotype. The V and J genes are TRBV11-2 and TRBJ2-7; 12 nucleotides agree with TRBD1. The V gene's germline CDR1 is SGHAT and CDR2 FQNNGV. J lost 5 bases, V lost 2 bases, and 7 bases had no gene match. CDR3 length: 16 amino acids. This CDR3 reads CASSLHRGQGANEQYF. As DNA, the CDR3 is TGTGCCAGCAGCTTACATCGGGGACAGGGGGCCAACGAGCAGTACTTC.

This clonotype was observed at least ten times. The genes are TRBV19 and TRBJ1-2, with a tentative D call TRBD1 (5 bases). The CDR3 has 14 residues. V gave up 1 base and J gave up 3 bases, with 9 bases separating them. Germline-derived CDR1 and CDR2 are LNHDA and SQIVND (reference sequence). The CDR3 DNA reads as TGTGCCAGTAGTATAGGGGACGGATACTATGGCTACACCTTC. It encodes CASSIGDGYYGYTF.

The rearrangement uses TRBV3-1 and TRBJ1-2, with D unresolved. The V gene lost 0 bases and the J gene lost 6 bases, with 8 bases spanning the gap. The germline gives CDR1 LGHDT, CDR2 YNNKEL (reference sequence). The CDR3 loop spans 13 amino acids. CDR3 region: CASSQDLINGYTF. The CDR3 nucleotides read TGTGCCAGCAGCCAAGACCTTATCAATGGCTACACCTTC.

Comments on this clonotype: A far more abundant clone sits one base away, making this likely a read error. The CDR3 DNA reads TGTGCCAGCAGCTTGTTTGGGGCCTCTAATCCTTACGAGCAGTACTTC. Protein product: CASSLFGASNPYEQYF. The chain recombines TRBV5-1 with TRBJ2-7; TRBD1 is a possible D gene (5 bases). This CDR3 region has 16 residues. CDR1 SGHRS and CDR2 YFSETQ come from the germline V gene. The complete variable domain, with remaining parts taken from reference TRBV5-1 and TRBJ2-7, reads KAGVTQTPRYLIKTRGQQVTLSCSPISGHRSVSWYQQTPGQGLQFLFEYFSETQRNKGNFPGRFSGRQFSNSRSEMNVSTLELGDSALYLCASSLFGASNPYEQYFGPGTRLTVT.

With regard to this clonotype: A far bigger clonotype differs at one base, so this is likely a read error. The chain is built from TRBV24-1 and TRBJ2-1, with a tentative D call TRBD1 (6 bases). In germline, CDR1 is KGHDR, CDR2 SFDVKD. Trimming took off 5 bases at V and 10 bases at J, with 23 bases between the two ends. This CDR3 is 16 amino acids long. The CDR3 loop is CATSGSGQSSSYEQFF. The CDR3 region has the DNA TGTGCCACCAGTGGAAGTGGACAGAGTTCCTCCTACGAGCAGTTCTTC.

The chain links TRBV15 to TRBJ2-5, with D perhaps TRBD1 or TRBD2 (5 bases each). Germline V gene data show CDR1 as LNHNV and CDR2 as YYDKDF (reference sequence). Trimming took off 3 bases at V and 4 bases at J, with 12 bases between the two ends. The length of the CDR3 is 14 residues. The CDR3 region is CATSSKDGTETQYF. The CDR3 DNA sequence: TGTGCCACCAGCAGTAAGGACGGGACAGAGACCCAGTACTTC.

Remarks on this clonotype: A far bigger clonotype differs at one base, so this is likely a read error. V gene TRBV28 combines with J gene TRBJ2-5, with 8 bases fitting TRBD2. CDR3 length equals 14 residues. Germline CDR1 MDHEN, CDR2 SYDVKM. With V trimmed by 6 bases and J by 11 bases, 14 bases remained unmatched. The CDR3 DNA follows: TGTGCCAGCAGCCAAAGGACTAGCCCGGGGGAGCAGTACTTC. It is translated as CASSQRTSPGEQYF.

This clonotype was detected only a few times. With a much larger clone just one base away, this may be a read error. The V gene is TRBV11-2, the J gene TRBJ2-7; D is perhaps TRBD2 (5 bases). The CDR3 contains 12 residues. Trimming took 5 bases from V and 7 from J, leaving 12 bases between them. The germline CDR1 and CDR2 sequences are SGHAT and FQNNGV. In DNA form, the CDR3 reads TGTGCCAGCAGCGAGGGTAGGAATGAGCAGTACTTC. Its translation: CASSEGRNEQYF.

This clonotype was counted ten times or more. At one boundary the junction diverges from the germline segment, which might be a read error. The rearrangement uses TRBV7-2 and TRBJ2-1, with D possibly TRBD2 on 6 matching bases. The CDR3 has 15 amino acids. CDR1 is SGHTA, CDR2 FQGNSA, per germline. The CDR3, as DNA: TGCGCCAGCAGCTTGGACGGGAGCTCCTACAATGAGCAGTTCTTC. Encoded protein: CASSLDGSSYNEQFF.

This clonotype was detected many times. Here the CDR3 DNA reads TGTGCCAGCAGTGATACAGGTGTGCGCCAAGAGACCCAGTACTTC. It encodes CASSDTGVRQETQYF. The J gene is TRBJ2-5, the V gene TRBV2, with TRBD1 as a possible D gene (5 bases). Trimming removed 3 bases at V and 1 base at J, with 12 bases between. CDR3 length equals 15 residues. Germline V gives CDR1 SNHLY, CDR2 FYNNEI.

This clonotype was observed at least ten times. The J gene is TRBJ1-2, the V gene TRBV6-2 or TRBV6-3; D not certain. Per germline, CDR1 MNHEY and CDR2 SVGEGT. V lost 6 bases and J 4 bases, leaving 6 bases between the germline ends. The CDR3 consists of 11 residues. The CDR3 loop reads CASSKGYGYTF. In DNA, the CDR3 is TGTGCCAGCAGCAAGGGCTATGGCTACACCTTC.

This clonotype was found many times. V and J are TRBV29-1 and TRBJ2-2; no clear D. V was clipped by 6 bases and J by 7 bases, with 6 bases between them. The germline V gene has CDR1 SQVTM and CDR2 ANQGSEA. The CDR3 is 10 amino acids. The CDR3 loop reads CSVGDGELFF. CDR3 DNA sequence: TGCAGCGTAGGTGACGGGGAGCTGTTTTTT.

This clonotype appeared a few times. The genes are TRBV5-5 and TRBJ2-7; 7 bases map to TRBD1. This CDR3 contains 17 residues. The germline V gene encodes CDR1 SGHKS and CDR2 YYEKEE (reference sequence). Unmatched junction bases numbered 12, after V lost 3 bases and J lost 0 bases. As DNA, the CDR3 is TGTGCCAGCAGCTCAGGTTCTCTCCGGGACAGCTCCTACGAGCAGTACTTC. Translated, it gives CASSSGSLRDSSYEQYF.

This chain links TRBV20-1 with TRBJ2-7; TRBD1 is a possible D gene (5 bases). In germline, CDR1 is DFQATT, CDR2 SNEGSKA (reference sequence). CDR3 length: 11 amino acids. Trimming took off 7 bases at V and 2 bases at J, with 9 bases between the two ends. The CDR3 DNA reads TGCAGTGTAAGACAGCCCTACGAGCAGTACTTC. As protein: CSVRQPYEQYF.

This clonotype has ten or more counts. The J gene is TRBJ2-7, the V gene TRBV20-1; D not resolved. Germline CDR1 DFQATT, CDR2 SNEGSKA (reference sequence). The CDR3 totals 13 residues. V dropped 2 bases and J dropped 4 bases, with 12 bases sitting between them. CDR3 nucleotide sequence: TGCAGTGCTAGAAACCGGGCAACGTACGAGCAGTACTTC. Amino acid sequence: CSARNRATYEQYF.

This clonotype occurred many times. This chain links TRBV28 with TRBJ1-1; D gene uncertain. V gave up 2 bases and J gave up 10 bases, with 14 bases separating them. CDR3 length equals 13 residues. Germline V lookup: CDR1 MDHEN, CDR2 SYDVKM. The CDR3 nucleotides read TGTGCCAGCAGTTTAACCCGTGGGCAATCAGCTTTCTTT. Residues: CASSLTRGQSAFF. Full variable domain (missing parts from reference TRBV28 and TRBJ1-1): DVKVTQSSRYLVKRTGEKVFLECVQDMDHENMFWYRQDPGLGLRLIYFSYDVKMKEKGDIPEGYSVSREKKERFSLILESASTNQTSMYLCASSLTRGQSAFFGQGTRLTVV.